Below are 22 T cell receptor beta chains sequenced from a single sample in a study of graft-versus-host responses after intestinal transplantation. Some clones are missing from TCRdb's copy, which holds only in-frame ones; the method was immunoSEQ multiplex PCR. The data show some 150,000 clones, about nine tenths seen once. Their antigens remain unidentified. The sample here was unstimulated CD4+ T cells sorted from spleen or lymph node cells, taken before intestinal transplant. The receptors were sampled from a human donor who received an intestinal transplant.

This clone was recorded a few times. The chain joins TRBV5-5 to TRBJ1-4; D may be TRBD1 (5 bases). Germline assignment: CDR1 SGHKS and CDR2 YYEKEE (reference sequence). There are 14 residues in the CDR3. V was pared by 6 bases and J by 4 bases, with 13 bases between. The CDR3 nucleotides read TGTGCCAGCATCCCACAGGTCCTTAATGAAAAACTGTTTTTT. Its translation: CASIPQVLNEKLFF.

The chain is built from TRBV5-1 and TRBJ2-7; TRBD1 is a possible D gene (6 bases). The CDR3 sequence is 17 residues long. With 0 bases removed from V and 0 bases from J, the gap between germline ends came to 16 bases. The germline V gene encodes CDR1 SGHRS and CDR2 YFSETQ. This CDR3 reads CASSLAWGRAPSYEQYF. The CDR3 nucleotides read TGCGCCAGCAGCTTGGCCTGGGGGCGGGCCCCCTCCTACGAGCAGTACTTC. The whole variable domain, remainder taken from reference TRBV5-1 and TRBJ2-7, is KAGVTQTPRYLIKTRGQQVTLSCSPISGHRSVSWYQQTPGQGLQFLFEYFSETQRNKGNFPGRFSGRQFSNSRSEMNVSTLELGDSALYLCASSLAWGRAPSYEQYFGPGTRLTVT.

J is TRBJ2-5 and V is TRBV5-1, with 9 positions matching TRBD2. There are 16 residues in the CDR3. J was trimmed by 5 bases and V by 4 bases; bases with no gene match: 12. Germline lookup yields CDR1 SGHRS and CDR2 YFSETQ. DNA for the CDR3: TGCGCCAGCAGCCCCACACCCGCTAGCGGGATTGAGACCCAGTACTTC. It is translated as CASSPTPASGIETQYF.

J is TRBJ2-3 and V is TRBV15, with TRBD2 matching over 15 bases. The V gene's germline CDR1 is LNHNV and CDR2 YYDKDF (reference sequence). V shed 5 bases, J shed 8 bases, and the junction held 5 bases outside the gene matches. CDR3 size: 15 residues. The CDR3 DNA reads as TGTGCCACCAGCGGGGGGGGACTAGCGGGAGGTACGCAGTATTTT. It translates to CATSGGGLAGGTQYF.

The V call is TRBV5-5, the J call TRBJ2-7, with D perhaps matching TRBD1 (6 bases). Per germline, CDR1 SGHKS and CDR2 YYEKEE (reference sequence). CDR3 size: 16 residues. The germline V and J ends were trimmed by 1 base and 5 bases, with 19 bases remaining between them. CDR3 nucleotides: TGTGCCAGCAGCTTGTTTTATTTGCAGGGGCTAAACGAGCAGTACTTC. Its translation: CASSLFYLQGLNEQYF.

The CDR3 DNA reads as TGTGCCAGCAGCTCAGGGACAGGGTCCGGCTACGAGCAGTACTTC. Amino acids: CASSSGTGSGYEQYF. The rearrangement joins TRBV9 to TRBJ2-7; 9 bases are a match to TRBD1. Germline V gene sequence: CDR1 SGDLS, CDR2 YYNGEE. This CDR3 contains 15 residues. The ends lost 4 bases at V and 3 bases at J; junction bases unmatched: 8.

This clone has more than one count but fewer than ten. The chain is built from TRBV7-2 and TRBJ1-2; a weak D match, TRBD1 (6 bases). CDR1 is SGHTA and CDR2 is FQGNSA in the germline V gene. The V and J ends lost 4 bases and 8 bases respectively, with 14 bases between them. The CDR3 is 13 amino acids. CDR3: CASSSRDMSGYTF. For the CDR3, the DNA is TGTGCCAGCAGCTCCCGGGACATGTCAGGCTACACCTTC. Full variable domain (outside the CDR3, taken from reference TRBV7-2 and TRBJ1-2): GAGVSQSPSNKVTEKGKDVELRCDPISGHTALYWYRQSLGQGLEFLIYFQGNSAPDKSGLPSDRFSAERTGGSVSTLTIQRTQQEDSAVYLCASSSRDMSGYTFGSGTRLTVV.

V gene TRBV5-6 combines with J gene TRBJ2-3, with 7 bases identical to TRBD1. With 6 bases clipped from V and 1 base from J, the junction kept 14 bases outside the gene matches. Germline CDR1 reads SGHDT; CDR2 reads YYEEEE. The CDR3 covers 17 residues. DNA of the CDR3: TGTGCCAGCAAATTTGTCTCCTCCGGGACAGGCACAGATACGCAGTATTTT. Amino acids: CASKFVSSGTGTDTQYF.

J is TRBJ1-2 and V is TRBV21-1. TRBV21-1 is deemed a pseudogene. This CDR3 region has 14 residues. CDR3 in amino acids: CASSKGIPNYGYTF. Here the CDR3 DNA reads TGTGCCAGCAGCAAAGGGATCCCTAACTATGGCTACACCTTC.

The rearrangement joins TRBV11-2 to TRBJ2-7, with no clear D. CDR3 length: 14 amino acids. Trimming took off 3 bases at V and 6 bases at J, with 15 bases between the two ends. Germline CDR1 and CDR2: SGHAT and FQNNGV. CDR3 residues: CASSFVSYPLEQYF. The CDR3 DNA follows: TGTGCCAGCAGCTTTGTCTCATACCCCCTCGAGCAGTACTTC.

V and J are TRBV28 and TRBJ1-1; D gene uncertain. Germline V lookup: CDR1 MDHEN, CDR2 SYDVKM. The CDR3 has 11 residues. The ends were cut back, 7 bases at V and 3 bases at J, with 6 bases in the middle. The CDR3 loop is CASIMDTEAFF. The CDR3 bases are TGTGCCAGCATCATGGACACTGAAGCTTTCTTT.

J is TRBJ2-3 and V is TRBV4-2; D perhaps matches TRBD1 (6 bases). This CDR3 spans 16 amino acids. CDR1 and CDR2 from the germline V gene are LGHNA and YNFKEQ. Trimming took off 1 base at V and 0 bases at J, with 11 bases between the two ends. The CDR3 DNA reads as TGTGCCAGCAGCCAAGTCCAGGGGCTTAGCACAGATACGCAGTATTTT. It codes for CASSQVQGLSTDTQYF.

The rearrangement joins TRBV5-5 to TRBJ2-5; D gene unclear. The J call may be faulty, since TRBJ2-7 better matches the DNA end. This CDR3 spans 13 amino acids. Germline V gives CDR1 SGHKS, CDR2 YYEKEE (reference sequence). The CDR3 spells CASSRTDSYEQYF. Written as DNA, the CDR3 is TGTGCCAGCAGCCGGACGGATTCCTACGAGCAGTACTTC.

This clone came up once. The gene calls are TRBV28 and TRBJ1-1, with TRBD1 identical over 10 bases. The CDR3 consists of 13 residues. Germline V CDR1 and CDR2: MDHEN, SYDVKM. V lost 10 bases to trimming and J lost 6 bases; unmatched junction nucleotides: 8. CDR3 sequence (DNA): TGTGCCACCCGGACAGGGGGATGGGCTGAAGCTTTCTTT. Protein: CATRTGGWAEAFF. Full variable domain (outside the CDR3, taken from reference TRBV28 and TRBJ1-1): DVKVTQSSRYLVKRTGEKVFLECVQDMDHENMFWYRQDPGLGLRLIYFSYDVKMKEKGDIPEGYSVSREKKERFSLILESASTNQTSMYLCATRTGGWAEAFFGQGTRLTVV.

This clone has a single count. V is TRBV27 and J is TRBJ1-3; no clear D. Germline V gene sequence: CDR1 MNHEY, CDR2 SMNVEV (reference sequence). This CDR3 is 15 amino acids long. V dropped 1 base and J dropped 0 bases, with 7 bases sitting between them. CDR3 in DNA: TGTGCCAGCAGTTTATGGCCTGTCTCTGGAAACACCATATATTTT. Translated, it gives CASSLWPVSGNTIYF.

This sequence joins TRBV19 and TRBJ1-1; TRBD1 might be the D (5 bases). The CDR3 loop spans 13 amino acids. The V gene's germline CDR1 is LNHDA and CDR2 SQIVND (reference sequence). Trimming removed 5 bases from V and 5 bases from J, with 12 bases in between. CDR3 sequence reads: CASSPRGETEAFF. The CDR3 nucleotides are TGTGCCAGTAGTCCGCGGGGGGAAACTGAAGCTTTCTTT.

The count of this clone is one. This rearrangement joins TRBV5-4 to TRBJ1-2; D gene ambiguous. Trimming removed 4 bases from V and 3 bases from J, with 13 bases in between. Looked up from germline, CDR1 is SGHNT and CDR2 is YYREEE (reference sequence). The length of the CDR3 is 14 residues. CDR3 loop: CASSPGPPHYGYTF. CDR3 nucleotide sequence: TGTGCCAGCAGCCCCGGGCCCCCCCACTATGGCTACACCTTC.

CDR3 sequence reads: CASSPIKASPTNEKLFF. The CDR3, as DNA: TGTGCCAGCAGCCCGATAAAAGCCTCCCCAACTAATGAAAAACTGTTTTTT. The V gene is TRBV4-2, the J gene TRBJ1-4; D remains ambiguous. V was pared by 4 bases and J by 0 bases, with 15 bases between. CDR1 LGHNA and CDR2 YNFKEQ come from the germline V gene. The CDR3 loop spans 17 amino acids.

This clone came up once. The chain uses TRBV29-1 and TRBJ2-7, with D perhaps assigned TRBD1 or TRBD2 (5 bases each). CDR1 is SQVTM and CDR2 is ANQGSEA in the germline V gene. Trimming removed 5 bases from V and 5 bases from J, with 13 bases in between. The CDR3 extends over 12 amino acids. In nucleotides, the CDR3 is TGCAGCGTTCTTACGGGGACCCACGAGCAGTACTTC. It encodes CSVLTGTHEQYF.

The chain carries TRBV19 and TRBJ2-1, with 14 positions matching TRBD2. This CDR3 contains 19 residues. The germline CDR1 and CDR2 sequences are LNHDA and SQIVND (reference sequence). After removal of 2 bases from V and 5 bases from J, the junction contained 11 bases not matched to a gene. The CDR3 region has the DNA TGTGCCAGTAGTATACGCCCTCCGACTAGCGGGAGGGTAAACAATGAGCAGTTCTTC. Translated: CASSIRPPTSGRVNNEQFF. Full variable domain (rest looked up from reference TRBV19 and TRBJ2-1): DGGITQSPKYLFRKEGQNVTLSCEQNLNHDAMYWYRQDPGQGLRLIYYSQIVNDFQKGDIAEGYSVSREKKESFPLTVTSAQKNPTAFYLCASSIRPPTSGRVNNEQFFGPGTRLTVL.

This clone appeared once. The chain combines TRBV18 with TRBJ1-4; a possible D gene is TRBD1 (6 bases). Germline V gene lookup returns CDR1 KGHSH and CDR2 LQKENI. Trimming shortened V by 0 bases and J by 5 bases, and 13 bases separated the two germline ends. This CDR3 contains 16 residues. CDR3 sequence (DNA): TGTGCCAGCTCACCACCGTGGGGGGGCGCGAATGAAAAACTGTTTTTT. Translating gives CASSPPWGGANEKLFF.

The rearrangement links TRBV30 to TRBJ1-2, with unresolved D. The CDR3 covers 11 residues. V was cut by 1 base and J by 4 bases, with 4 bases left in between. From germline, CDR1 is GTSNPN and CDR2 SVGIG (reference sequence). This chain's CDR3 is CAWSELYGYTF. The CDR3 region has the DNA TGTGCCTGGAGTGAGCTCTATGGCTACACCTTC. The complete variable domain, with remaining parts taken from reference TRBV30 and TRBJ1-2, reads SQTIHQWPATLVQPVGSPLSLECTVEGTSNPNLYWYRQAAGRGLQLLFYSVGIGQISSEVPQNLSASRPQDRQFILSSKKLLLSDSGFYLCAWSELYGYTFGSGTRLTVV.